Given below is one TCR beta chain in context. Per the germline V gene, CDR1 is SEHNR and CDR2 is FQNEAQ (reference sequence). V shed 4 bases and J 6 bases; nucleotides not matched to a gene: 2. The CDR3 covers 13 residues. Templates that were synthetic TCR analogs were spiked into each PCR. Some clones are missing from TCRdb's copy, which holds only in-frame ones; the method was immunoSEQ multiplex PCR. This table has 58,000 or so clones, around 81% appearing once. This record belongs to a study of PD-L1 blockade in urothelial cancer. Looking at the study overall: The median T cell count in blood samples was 110,000 to 150,000.

Time point denoted: pretreatment peripheral blood. Patients' cancers were locally advanced or metastatic urothelial carcinomas. A total of 1 to 8 samples per patient were collected pretreatment and on-treatment. This chain links TRBV7-9 with TRBJ2-2, with 7 bases fitting TRBD1. This TCR came from a man between 65 and 85 years old with urothelial cancer. The sample was PBMCs, taken around atezolizumab (anti-PD-L1) treatment. Written as DNA, the CDR3 is TGTGCCAGCAGCTCTGACAGGGCCGGGGAGCTGTTTTTT. Encoded protein: CASSSDRAGELFF.